This T cell receptor beta chain emerged from a study of T-cell reconstitution after alpha-beta-depleted transplantation in children. Unique molecular identifiers were incorporated when the TCRbeta library was constructed. Using its own MiXCR run on the PCR reads, TCRdb lists one record per CDR3 protein. The data show over 400,000 distinct CDR3 sequences, 12% seen once. This CDR3 spans 16 amino acids. The germline CDR1 and CDR2 sequences are SGHRS and YFSETQ. The germline V and J ends were trimmed by 0 bases and 0 bases, with 12 bases remaining between them. Specimen: PBMCs from the stem cell graft donor, collected from the stem cell graft. The J gene is TRBJ2-5, the V gene TRBV5-1; D perhaps matches TRBD2 (7 bases). The sequence derives from a human donor who donated a stem cell graft to a child with combined immunodeficiency. CDR3 amino acids: CASSLAGGPYQETQYF. The CDR3 nucleotides are TGCGCCAGCAGCTTGGCGGGGGGCCCGTACCAAGAGACCCAGTACTTC.